The sample holds one count of the clone carrying this T cell receptor beta chain. Only in-frame clones appear in the TCRdb table, and some are missing; sequencing was by immunoSEQ multiplex PCR. The sample lists about 270,000 clones, 70% to 90% seen once, with around 2% in the top ten. The CDR3 is 15 residues long. Germline loops: CDR1 MNHEY, CDR2 SVGEGT. Trimming stripped 4 bases from V and 7 bases from J, with 16 bases between. This specimen belongs to a study of blood T cell repertoires in COVID-19. This receptor was identified in a woman aged 60-70 years in a cohort exposed to, infected with or recovered from COVID-19 (not recorded which). V and J are TRBV6-2 or TRBV6-3 and TRBJ1-4, with a weak D call TRBD1 (6 bases). The sequenced material came from PBMCs or T cells enriched from blood (not recorded which). The CDR3 region is CASSSAPIQGEKLFF. The CDR3, as DNA: TGTGCCAGCAGTTCCGCGCCGATACAGGGTGAAAAACTGTTTTTT.